This record concerns one T cell receptor (beta chain) sequence. Germline CDR1 SQVTM, CDR2 ANQGSEA. The CDR3 has 14 residues. V lost 7 bases to trimming and J lost 2 bases, with 18 bases between them. This record comes from a study of type 1 regulatory T cells. TCRdb reanalysed the reads using MiXCR and keeps one entry per CDR3 protein. The repertoire holds 75,000 to 100,000 distinct CDR3 sequences, with roughly 28% as singletons. The sequencing sample was made of CD4+ T cells, either the whole sample or a sorted fraction (not recorded which). The chain combines TRBV29-1 with TRBJ2-7, with D perhaps assigned TRBD1 or TRBD2 (7 bases each). This TCR was sampled from a human donor in good health. The CDR3 DNA is TGCAGCGGCTCCAGGGGGGGGGGTCCCTACGAGCAGTACTTC. Translating it yields CSGSRGGGPYEQYF.